Presented here are 4 T cell receptor beta chains from one specimen sequenced in a study of CD8 T cells in ankylosing spondylitis. TCRdb used MiXCR to reprocess the 5' RACE reads, holding one entry per CDR3 protein. Among some 270,000 distinct CDR3 sequences, under 35% were seen once, and the ten largest hold 3.5% to 4.5%. Sequenced sample: blood, either unsorted or a sorted T cell fraction (not recorded which). The receptors derive from a male donor with ankylosing spondylitis or in good health (not recorded which).

The chain joins TRBV3-1 to TRBJ1-1; no definite D call. The germline V gene encodes CDR1 LGHDT and CDR2 YNNKEL (reference sequence). V dropped 0 bases and J dropped 7 bases, with 12 bases sitting between them. CDR3 size: 14 residues. CDR3 nucleotides: TGTGCCAGCAGCCAAGAAGTTCGGGGATTTGAAGCTTTCTTT. Its translation is CASSQEVRGFEAFF.

The rearrangement uses TRBV7-9 and TRBJ2-2, with D perhaps matching TRBD1 (5 bases). Trimming cost V 3 bases and J 7 bases, with 15 bases left between them. The CDR3 has 15 amino acids. Germline CDR1 and CDR2: SEHNR and FQNEAQ (reference sequence). The CDR3 loop is CASSFGHGPVGELFF. In DNA, the CDR3 is TGTGCCAGCAGCTTCGGACACGGCCCGGTCGGGGAGCTGTTTTTT.

The chain has TRBV7-6 and TRBJ1-3; 8 nucleotides match TRBD1. The germline V gene encodes CDR1 SGHVS and CDR2 FNYEAQ. This CDR3 is 16 amino acids long. J lost 3 bases, V lost 5 bases, and 9 bases had no gene match. CDR3 in DNA: TGTGCCAGCAGCCGCACGGTGACAGGGGATGGAAACACCATATATTTT. Residues: CASSRTVTGDGNTIYF.

The CDR3: CASSFDGAAINEKLFF. The CDR3 nucleotides are TGTGCCAGCAGTTTCGACGGGGCGGCCATTAATGAAAAACTGTTTTTT. The V call is TRBV6-5, the J call TRBJ1-4; D possibly corresponds to TRBD1 (5 bases). Per the germline V gene, CDR1 is MNHEY and CDR2 is SVGAGI. V was trimmed by 4 bases and J by 4 bases, leaving 16 bases between them. The CDR3 is 16 amino acids.